The T cell receptor (beta chain) under discussion was sequenced for a study of T cell responses to AZD1222 COVID-19 vaccine. V gave up 5 bases and J gave up 3 bases, with 17 bases separating them. The CDR3 is made up of 15 amino acids. Germline assignment: CDR1 LNHDA and CDR2 SQIVND (reference sequence). Only in-frame clones appear in the TCRdb table, and some are missing; sequencing was by immunoSEQ multiplex PCR. The data hold tens of thousands of clones, with about 88% observed a single time. The sample here was peripheral blood, taken on day 0 of AZD1222 vaccination. This chain links TRBV19 with TRBJ2-7; D is perhaps TRBD2 (7 bases). This sequence originates from an adult in good health. The CDR3 is CASSGGAGEGYEQYF. CDR3 bases: TGTGCCAGTAGTGGAGGTGCAGGGGAGGGCTACGAGCAGTACTTC.